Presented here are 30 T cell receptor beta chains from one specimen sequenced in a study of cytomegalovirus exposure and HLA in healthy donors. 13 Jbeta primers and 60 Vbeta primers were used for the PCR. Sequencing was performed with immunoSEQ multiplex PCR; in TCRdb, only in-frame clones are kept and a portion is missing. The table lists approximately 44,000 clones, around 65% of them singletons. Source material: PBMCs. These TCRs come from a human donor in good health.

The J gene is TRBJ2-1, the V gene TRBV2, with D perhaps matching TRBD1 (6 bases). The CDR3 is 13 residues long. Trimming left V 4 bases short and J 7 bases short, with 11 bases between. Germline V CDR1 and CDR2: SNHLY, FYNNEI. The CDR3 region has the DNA TGTGCCAGCAGTGGGAACAGGGAGAATGAGCAGTTCTTC. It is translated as CASSGNRENEQFF.

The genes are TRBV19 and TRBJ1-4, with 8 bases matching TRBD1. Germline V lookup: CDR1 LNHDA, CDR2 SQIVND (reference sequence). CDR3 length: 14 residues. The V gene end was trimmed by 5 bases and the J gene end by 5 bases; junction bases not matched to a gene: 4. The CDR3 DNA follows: TGTGCCAGTAGTGGCAACAGGGGGAATGAAAAACTGTTTTTT. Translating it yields CASSGNRGNEKLFF.

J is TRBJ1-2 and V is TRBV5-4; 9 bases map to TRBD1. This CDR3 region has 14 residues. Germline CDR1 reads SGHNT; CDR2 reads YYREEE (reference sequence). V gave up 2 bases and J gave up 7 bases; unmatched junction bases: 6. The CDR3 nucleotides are TGTGCCAGCAGCTTTCGGGGACAGGGTAGTGGCTACACCTTC. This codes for CASSFRGQGSGYTF.

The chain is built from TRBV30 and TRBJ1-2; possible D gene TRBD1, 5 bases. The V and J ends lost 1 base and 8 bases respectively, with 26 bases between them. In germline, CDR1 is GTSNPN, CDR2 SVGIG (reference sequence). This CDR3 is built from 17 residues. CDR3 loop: CAWSDQQTTGWSGGYTF. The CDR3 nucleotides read TGTGCCTGGAGTGACCAACAAACTACAGGCTGGAGCGGGGGCTACACCTTC.

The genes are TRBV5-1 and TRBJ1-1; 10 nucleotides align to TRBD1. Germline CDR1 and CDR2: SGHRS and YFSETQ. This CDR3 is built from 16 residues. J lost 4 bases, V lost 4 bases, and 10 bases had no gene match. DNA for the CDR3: TGCGCCAGCAGCCCGGGACAGGGGTCCTTATCCACTGAAGCTTTCTTT. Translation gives CASSPGQGSLSTEAFF.

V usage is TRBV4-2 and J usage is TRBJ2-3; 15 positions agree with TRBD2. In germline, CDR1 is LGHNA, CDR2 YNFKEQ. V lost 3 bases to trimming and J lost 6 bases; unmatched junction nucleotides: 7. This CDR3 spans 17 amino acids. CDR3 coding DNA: TGTGCCAGCAGCCAGAGGACTAGCGGGGGGGCCAGCGATACGCAGTATTTT. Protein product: CASSQRTSGGASDTQYF.

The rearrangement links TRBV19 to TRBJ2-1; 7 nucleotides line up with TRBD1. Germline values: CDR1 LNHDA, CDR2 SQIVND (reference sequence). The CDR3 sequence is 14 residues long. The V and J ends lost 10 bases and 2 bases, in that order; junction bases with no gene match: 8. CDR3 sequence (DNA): TGTGCCATAGGGGACAGCTCCACCTACAATGAGCAGTTCTTC. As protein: CAIGDSSTYNEQFF.

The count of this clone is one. Here the CDR3 DNA reads TGTGCCAGCAGCCGTAGGTCCTGGACAGGGAGAGGGAATACCGGGGAGCTGTTTTTT. Translation gives CASSRRSWTGRGNTGELFF. The chain joins TRBV7-2 to TRBJ2-2; 8 nucleotides agree with TRBD1. CDR1 and CDR2 (germline): SGHTA, FQGNSA. The CDR3 sequence is 19 residues long. V shed 5 bases and J 5 bases; nucleotides not matched to a gene: 19.

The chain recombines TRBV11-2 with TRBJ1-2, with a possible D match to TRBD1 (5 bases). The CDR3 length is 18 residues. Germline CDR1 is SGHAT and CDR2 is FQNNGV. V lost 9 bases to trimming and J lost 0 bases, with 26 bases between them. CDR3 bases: TGTGCCAGTCGAAGATTTCCTTGGGGTACCAGGGCTAACTATGGCTACACCTTC. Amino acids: CASRRFPWGTRANYGYTF. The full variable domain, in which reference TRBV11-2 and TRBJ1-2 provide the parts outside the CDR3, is EAGVAQSPRYKIIEKRQSVAFWCNPISGHATLYWYQQILGQGPKLLIQFQNNGVVDDSQLPKDRFSAERLKGVDSTLKIQPAKLEDSAVYLCASRRFPWGTRANYGYTFGSGTRLTVV.

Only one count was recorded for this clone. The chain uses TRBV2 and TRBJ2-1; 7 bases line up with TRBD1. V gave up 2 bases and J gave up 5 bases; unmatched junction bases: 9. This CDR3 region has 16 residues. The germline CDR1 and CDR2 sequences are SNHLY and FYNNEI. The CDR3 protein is CASSEMRQGIDNEQFF. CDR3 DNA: TGTGCCAGCAGTGAAATGCGACAGGGTATCGACAATGAGCAGTTCTTC.

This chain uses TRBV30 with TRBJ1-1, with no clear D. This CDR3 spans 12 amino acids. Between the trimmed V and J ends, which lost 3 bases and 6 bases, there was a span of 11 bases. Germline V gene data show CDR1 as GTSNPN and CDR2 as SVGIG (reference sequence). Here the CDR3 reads CAWSVMGAEAFF. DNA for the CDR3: TGTGCCTGGAGCGTAATGGGAGCTGAAGCTTTCTTT.

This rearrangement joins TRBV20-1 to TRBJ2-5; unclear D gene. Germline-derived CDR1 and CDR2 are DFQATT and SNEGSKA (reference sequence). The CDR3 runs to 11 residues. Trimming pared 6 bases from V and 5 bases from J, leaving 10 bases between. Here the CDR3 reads CSAKPFETQYF. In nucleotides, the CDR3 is TGCAGTGCGAAGCCATTTGAGACCCAGTACTTC.

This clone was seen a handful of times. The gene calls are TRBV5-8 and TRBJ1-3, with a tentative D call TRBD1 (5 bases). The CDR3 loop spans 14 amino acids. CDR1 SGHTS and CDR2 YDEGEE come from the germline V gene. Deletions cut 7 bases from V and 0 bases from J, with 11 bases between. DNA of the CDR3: TGTGCCAGCTGGGGCAGCTACTCTGGAAACACCATATATTTT. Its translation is CASWGSYSGNTIYF.

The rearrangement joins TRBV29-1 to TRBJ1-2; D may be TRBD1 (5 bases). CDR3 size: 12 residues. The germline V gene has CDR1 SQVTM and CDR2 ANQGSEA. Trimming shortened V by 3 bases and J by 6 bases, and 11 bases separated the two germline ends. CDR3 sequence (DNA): TGCAGCGTTGATAGGGGTCAGAATGGCTACACCTTC. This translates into CSVDRGQNGYTF.

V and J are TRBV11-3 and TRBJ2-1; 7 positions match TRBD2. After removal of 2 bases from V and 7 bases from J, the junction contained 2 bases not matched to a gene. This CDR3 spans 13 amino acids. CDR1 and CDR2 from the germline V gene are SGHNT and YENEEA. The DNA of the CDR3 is TGTGCCAGCAGCTTACCGGGACTAAATGAGCAGTTCTTC. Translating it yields CASSLPGLNEQFF.

The CDR3 spells CASSPRGLAGTETQYF. Written as DNA, the CDR3 is TGTGCCAGCAGCCCGCGGGGACTAGCGGGAACGGAGACCCAGTACTTC. The V and J genes are TRBV7-2 and TRBJ2-5; TRBD2 matches 13 bases. This CDR3 region has 16 residues. Germline CDR1 reads SGHTA; CDR2 reads FQGNSA. Trimming cost V 5 bases and J 5 bases; bases outside gene matches: 8.

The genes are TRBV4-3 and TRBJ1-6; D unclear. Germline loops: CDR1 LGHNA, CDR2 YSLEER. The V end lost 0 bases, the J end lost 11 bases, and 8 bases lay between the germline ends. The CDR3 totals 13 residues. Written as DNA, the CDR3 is TGCGCCAGCAGCCAAGAGCTGGGAGCACCCCTCCACTTT. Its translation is CASSQELGAPLHF.

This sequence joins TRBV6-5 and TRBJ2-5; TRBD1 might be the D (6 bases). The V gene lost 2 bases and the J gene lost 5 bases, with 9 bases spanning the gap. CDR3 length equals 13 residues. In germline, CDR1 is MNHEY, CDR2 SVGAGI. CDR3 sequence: CASSYGGSETQYF. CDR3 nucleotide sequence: TGTGCCAGCAGTTACGGGGGCTCGGAGACCCAGTACTTC.

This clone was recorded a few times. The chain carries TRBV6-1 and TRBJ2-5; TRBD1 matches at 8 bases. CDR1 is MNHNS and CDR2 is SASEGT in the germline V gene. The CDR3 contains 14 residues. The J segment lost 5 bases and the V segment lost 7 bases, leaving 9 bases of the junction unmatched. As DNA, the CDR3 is TGTGCCAGCAATAGGGACAGGATCGCGGAGACCCAGTACTTC. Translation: CASNRDRIAETQYF.

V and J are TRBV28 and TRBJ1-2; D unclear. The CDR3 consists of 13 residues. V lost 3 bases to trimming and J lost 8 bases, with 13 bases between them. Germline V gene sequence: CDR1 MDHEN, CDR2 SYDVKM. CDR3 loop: CASSLLLAAGYTF. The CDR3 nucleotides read TGTGCCAGCAGTTTGCTTCTGGCTGCCGGCTACACCTTC.

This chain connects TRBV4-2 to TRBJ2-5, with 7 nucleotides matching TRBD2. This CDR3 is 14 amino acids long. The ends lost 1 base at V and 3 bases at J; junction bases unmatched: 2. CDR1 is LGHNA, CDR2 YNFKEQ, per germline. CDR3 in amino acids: CASSQVGGEETQYF. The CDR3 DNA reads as TGTGCCAGCAGCCAAGTTGGGGGGGAAGAGACCCAGTACTTC.

The CDR3 loop reads CASRAFRGIQETQYF. The CDR3 coding sequence is TGTGCCAGCAGGGCTTTCAGGGGGATCCAAGAGACCCAGTACTTC. V gene TRBV6-1 combines with J gene TRBJ2-5; 7 bases line up with TRBD1. Per the germline V gene, CDR1 is MNHNS and CDR2 is SASEGT. Germline trimming cut 6 bases from V and 1 base from J; bases unmatched to any gene: 8. The CDR3 is 15 residues long.

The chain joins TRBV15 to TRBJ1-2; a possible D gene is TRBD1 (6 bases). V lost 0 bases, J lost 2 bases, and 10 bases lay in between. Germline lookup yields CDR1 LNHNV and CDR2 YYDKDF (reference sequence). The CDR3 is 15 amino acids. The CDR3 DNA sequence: TGTGCCACCAGCAGAGACACCACAGGGAACTATGGCTACACCTTC. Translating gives CATSRDTTGNYGYTF.

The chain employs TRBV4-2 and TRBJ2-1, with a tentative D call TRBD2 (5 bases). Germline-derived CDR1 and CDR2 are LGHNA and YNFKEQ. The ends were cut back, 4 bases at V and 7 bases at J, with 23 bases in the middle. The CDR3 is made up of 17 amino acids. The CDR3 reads CASSRGIVRIVPNEQFF. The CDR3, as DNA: TGTGCCAGCAGCCGAGGGATAGTCAGGATCGTTCCTAATGAGCAGTTCTTC.

The CDR3 spells CASGQDYGYTF. DNA of the CDR3: TGTGCCAGCGGGCAGGACTATGGCTACACCTTC. The genes are TRBV6-1 and TRBJ1-2; unclear D gene. The germline V gene has CDR1 MNHNS and CDR2 SASEGT. The CDR3 is 11 residues long. V was cut by 8 bases and J by 3 bases, with 7 bases left in between.

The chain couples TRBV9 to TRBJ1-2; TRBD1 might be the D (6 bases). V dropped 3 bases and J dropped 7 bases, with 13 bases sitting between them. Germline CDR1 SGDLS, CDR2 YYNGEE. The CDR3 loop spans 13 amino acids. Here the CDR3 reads CASSEGGQGGYTF. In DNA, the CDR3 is TGTGCCAGCAGCGAGGGGGGGCAGGGTGGCTACACCTTC.

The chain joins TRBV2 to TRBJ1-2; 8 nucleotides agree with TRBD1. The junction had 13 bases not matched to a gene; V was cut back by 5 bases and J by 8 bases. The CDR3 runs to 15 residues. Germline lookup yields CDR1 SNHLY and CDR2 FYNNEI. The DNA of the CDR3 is TGTGCCAGCAGTAAGACAGGGGATAAAGAGGGAGGCTACACCTTC. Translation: CASSKTGDKEGGYTF.

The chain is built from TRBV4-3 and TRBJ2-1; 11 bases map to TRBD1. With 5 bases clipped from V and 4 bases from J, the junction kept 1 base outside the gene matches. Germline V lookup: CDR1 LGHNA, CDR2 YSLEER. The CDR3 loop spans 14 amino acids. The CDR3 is CASSGDRGYNEQFF. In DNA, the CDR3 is TGCGCCAGCAGCGGGGACAGGGGGTACAATGAGCAGTTCTTC.

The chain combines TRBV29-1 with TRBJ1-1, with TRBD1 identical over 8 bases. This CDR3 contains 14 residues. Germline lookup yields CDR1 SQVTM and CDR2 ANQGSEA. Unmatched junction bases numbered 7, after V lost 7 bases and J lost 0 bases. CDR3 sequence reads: CSGDRRFMNTEAFF. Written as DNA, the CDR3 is TGCAGCGGGGACAGGCGATTTATGAACACTGAAGCTTTCTTT.

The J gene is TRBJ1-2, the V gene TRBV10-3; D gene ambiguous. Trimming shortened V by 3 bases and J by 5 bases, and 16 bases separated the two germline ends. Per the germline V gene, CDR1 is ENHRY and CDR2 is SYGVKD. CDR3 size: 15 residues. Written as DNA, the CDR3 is TGTGCCATCAGTGAAGACCCGGGTTTAAAGTATGGCTACACCTTC. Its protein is CAISEDPGLKYGYTF.